The present TCR beta chain was sequenced within a study of shared clonotypes between healthy human individuals. Study information: A couple of women and a few men aged 18 to 49 served as donors. Notes on the study in general: Compared with memory subsets, naive subsets generally had larger estimated richness.

Naivety among CD8 cells was defined by CD45RO negativity and positive CCR7 selection, thereby excluding terminally differentiated effector memory CD45RA+ cells. This clone was observed once. Antigen unknown. Trimming cost V 4 bases and J 2 bases; bases outside gene matches: 10. The length of the CDR3 is 16 residues. Germline V gives CDR1 MGHRA, CDR2 YSYEKL. Assay used: immunoSEQ multiplex PCR; TCRdb lists only in-frame clones, some missing. The sample lists around 2.1 million clones; 93% were seen once. Source material: naive CD8+ T cells from PBMCs. The rearrangement links TRBV4-1 to TRBJ2-7; 8 bases map to TRBD1. This TCR came from a man aged 18 to 30 in good health. Some clones in this sample may be carry-over from other donors' samples. The CDR3: CASSPRQGTAAYEQYF. The CDR3, as DNA: TGCGCCAGCAGCCCCAGACAGGGGACCGCGGCCTACGAGCAGTACTTC.